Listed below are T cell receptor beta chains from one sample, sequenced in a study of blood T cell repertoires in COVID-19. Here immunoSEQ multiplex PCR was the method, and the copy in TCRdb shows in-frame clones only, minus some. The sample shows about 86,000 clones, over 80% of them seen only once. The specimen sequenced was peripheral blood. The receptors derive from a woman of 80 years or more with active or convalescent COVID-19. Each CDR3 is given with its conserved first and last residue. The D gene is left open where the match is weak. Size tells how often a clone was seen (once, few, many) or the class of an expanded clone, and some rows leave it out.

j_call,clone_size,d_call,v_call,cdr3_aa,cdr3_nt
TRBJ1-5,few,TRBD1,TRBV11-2,CASSRMTGRDQPQHF,TGTGCCAGCAGCCGCATGACAGGGCGGGATCAGCCCCAGCATTTT
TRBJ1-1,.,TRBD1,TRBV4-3,CASSQGAMNTEAFF,TGCGCCAGCAGTCAGGGGGCCATGAACACTGAAGCTTTCTTT
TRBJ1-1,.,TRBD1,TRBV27,CASSYRDRALGGNTEAFF,TGTGCCAGCAGTTACCGGGACAGGGCTTTGGGGGGAAACACTGAAGCTTTCTTT
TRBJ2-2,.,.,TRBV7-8,CASSLVGSGNTGELFF,TGTGCCAGCAGCTTAGTAGGCTCGGGAAACACCGGGGAGCTGTTTTTT
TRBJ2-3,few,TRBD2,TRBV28,CASSFPRLAGEITDTQYF,TGTGCCAGCAGTTTCCCAAGACTAGCGGGGGAAATCACAGATACGCAGTATTTT
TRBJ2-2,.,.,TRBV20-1,CSASGALGTGELFF,TGCAGTGCCAGTGGGGCCCTGGGTACCGGGGAGCTGTTTTTT
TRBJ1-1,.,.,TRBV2,CASSGPRENTEAFF,TGTGCCAGCAGTGGACCCCGGGAGAACACTGAAGCTTTCTTT
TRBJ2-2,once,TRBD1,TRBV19,CASSPPGTGVTGELFF,TGTGCCAGTAGCCCCCCAGGGACAGGGGTCACCGGGGAGCTGTTTTTT
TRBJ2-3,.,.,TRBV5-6,CASSLGGISTDTQYF,TGTGCCAGCAGCTTGGGCGGAATTAGCACAGATACGCAGTATTTT
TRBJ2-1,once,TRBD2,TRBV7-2,CASSRIAGGAYNEQFF,TGTGCCAGCAGCAGGATAGCGGGAGGCGCCTACAATGAGCAGTTCTTC
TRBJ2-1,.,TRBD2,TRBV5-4,CASKGLSGNNEQFF,TGTGCCAGCAAAGGTTTAAGCGGGAACAATGAGCAGTTCTTC
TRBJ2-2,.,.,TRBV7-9,CASRGKGTGELFF,TGTGCCAGCAGGGGGAAGGGGACCGGGGAGCTGTTTTTT
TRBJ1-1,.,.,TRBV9,CASSPGIGAQGNTEAFF,TGTGCCAGCAGCCCGGGTATAGGGGCCCAGGGGAACACTGAAGCTTTCTTT
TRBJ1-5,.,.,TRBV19,CASSMGGQPQHF,TGTGCCAGTAGTATGGGGGGTCAGCCCCAGCATTTT
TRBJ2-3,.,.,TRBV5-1,CASSQRVADTQYF,TGCGCCAGCAGCCAGCGCGTAGCAGATACGCAGTATTTT
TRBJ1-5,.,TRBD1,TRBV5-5,CASSNRGGDNQPQHF,TGTGCCAGCAGCAACAGGGGGGGTGACAATCAGCCCCAGCATTTT
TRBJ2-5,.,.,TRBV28,CASSLKGGAETQYF,TGTGCCAGCAGTTTAAAGGGCGGGGCGGAGACCCAGTACTTC
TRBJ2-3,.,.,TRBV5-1,CASSFFSTDTQYF,TGCGCCAGCAGCTTCTTTAGCACAGATACGCAGTATTTT
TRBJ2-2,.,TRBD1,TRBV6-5,CASRGDRPTGELFF,TGTGCCAGCAGGGGGGACAGACCCACCGGGGAGCTGTTTTTT
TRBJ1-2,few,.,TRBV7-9,CAGAIDYGYTF,TGTGCCGGGGCGATTGACTATGGCTACACCTTC
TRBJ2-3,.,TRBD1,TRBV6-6,CASSRPGQGPTDTQYF,TGTGCCAGCAGTCGCCCGGGACAGGGTCCCACAGATACGCAGTATTTT
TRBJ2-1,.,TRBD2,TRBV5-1,CASSLGVAGVPNEQFF,TGCGCCAGCAGCCTTGGAGTAGCGGGAGTTCCCAATGAGCAGTTCTTC
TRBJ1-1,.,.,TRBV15,CATTIRGTEAFF,TGTGCCACCACTATAAGGGGTACTGAAGCTTTCTTT
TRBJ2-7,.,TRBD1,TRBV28,CASSGKQGSRYEQYF,TGTGCCAGCAGTGGCAAACAGGGGAGCAGGTACGAGCAGTACTTC
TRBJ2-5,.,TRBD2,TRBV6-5,CASRLAGEETQYF,TGTGCCAGCAGACTAGCGGGAGAAGAGACCCAGTACTTC
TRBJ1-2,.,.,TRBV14,CASSQDRRGLGYTF,TGTGCCAGCAGCCAAGATCGGCGGGGCCTTGGCTACACCTTC
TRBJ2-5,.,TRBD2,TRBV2,CASSGLDSGRGLQETQYF,TGTGCCAGCAGTGGACTTGATAGCGGGAGGGGATTACAAGAGACCCAGTACTTC
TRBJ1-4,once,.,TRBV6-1,CASSEAHGDVGEKLFF,TGTGCCAGCAGTGAAGCGCACGGGGATGTCGGTGAAAAACTGTTTTTT
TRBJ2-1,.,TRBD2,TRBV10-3,CAISESSGIYNEQFF,TGTGCCATCAGTGAGTCTAGCGGGATCTACAATGAGCAGTTCTTC
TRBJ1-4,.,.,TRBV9,CASSVGRGLREKLFF,TGTGCCAGCAGCGTGGGGCGGGGTCTTAGGGAAAAACTGTTTTTT
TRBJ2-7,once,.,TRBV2,CASKGNEQYF,TGTGCCAGCAAGGGGAACGAGCAGTACTTC
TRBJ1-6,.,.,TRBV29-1,CSVEQGNGSPLHF,TGCAGCGTTGAACAGGGGAATGGTTCACCCCTCCACTTT
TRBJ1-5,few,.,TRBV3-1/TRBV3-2,CASSPTTEGPQHF,TGTGCCAGCAGCCCAACCACGGAGGGGCCCCAGCATTTT
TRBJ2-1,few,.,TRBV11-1,CASSPLWPVYNEQFF,TGTGCCAGCAGCCCGCTTTGGCCTGTCTACAATGAGCAGTTCTTC
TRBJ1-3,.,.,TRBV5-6,CASRRGSRLNTIYF,TGTGCCAGCAGACGGGGATCGCGTTTAAACACCATATATTTT
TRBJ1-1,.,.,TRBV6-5,CASSYGRGTEAFF,TGTGCCAGCAGTTACGGCCGGGGAACTGAAGCTTTCTTT
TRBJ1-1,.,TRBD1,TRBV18,CASSPTGTVTEAFF,TGTGCCAGCTCACCCACCGGGACAGTCACTGAAGCTTTCTTT
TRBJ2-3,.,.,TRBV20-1,CSTHRTDTQYF,TGCAGTACACACCGCACAGATACGCAGTATTTT
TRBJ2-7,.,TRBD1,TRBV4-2,CASSPDRGHREQYF,TGTGCCAGCAGCCCGGACAGGGGGCATCGGGAGCAGTACTTC
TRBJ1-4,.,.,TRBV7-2,CASSSPYEKLFF,TGTGCCAGCAGCTCCCCCTATGAAAAACTGTTTTTT
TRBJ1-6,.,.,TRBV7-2,CASSPIGDPISPLHF,TGTGCCAGCAGCCCTATAGGGGATCCTATTTCACCCCTCCACTTT
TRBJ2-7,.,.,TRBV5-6,CASSLYRDHYEQYF,TGTGCCAGCAGCTTGTACAGGGATCACTACGAGCAGTACTTC
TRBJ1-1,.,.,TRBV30,CAWTRGSEAFF,TGTGCCTGGACCCGGGGGAGTGAAGCTTTCTTT
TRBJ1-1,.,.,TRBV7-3,CASSLFAENTEAFF,TGTGCCAGCAGCTTATTTGCGGAGAACACTGAAGCTTTCTTT
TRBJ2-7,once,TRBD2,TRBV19,CASSIDLRTSGPTQNSYEQYF,TGTGCCAGTAGTATAGATCTCCGGACTAGCGGGCCCACTCAAAACTCCTACGAGCAGTACTTC
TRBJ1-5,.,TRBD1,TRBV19,CASSTGGANQPQHF,TGTGCCAGTAGTACAGGGGGCGCCAATCAGCCCCAGCATTTT
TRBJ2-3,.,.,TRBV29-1,CSVPRLGTDTQYF,TGCAGCGTTCCTAGGTTAGGTACGGATACGCAGTATTTT
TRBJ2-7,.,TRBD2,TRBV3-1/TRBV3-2,CASSLGASGGTYEQYF,TGTGCCAGCAGCCTCGGGGCTAGCGGGGGCACCTACGAGCAGTACTTC
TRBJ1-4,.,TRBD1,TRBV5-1,CASSLAGQGWEKLFF,TGCGCCAGCAGCTTGGCAGGACAGGGTTGGGAAAAACTGTTTTTT
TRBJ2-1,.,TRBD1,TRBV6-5,CASSYPGQGDEQFF,TGTGCCAGCAGTTACCCGGGACAGGGGGATGAGCAGTTCTTC
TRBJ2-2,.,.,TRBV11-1,CASSRITGTGELFF,TGTGCCAGCAGCCGAATCACAGGGACCGGGGAGCTGTTTTTT
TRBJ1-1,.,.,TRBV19,CASTPGYDTEAFF,TGTGCCAGTACCCCGGGATATGACACTGAAGCTTTCTTT